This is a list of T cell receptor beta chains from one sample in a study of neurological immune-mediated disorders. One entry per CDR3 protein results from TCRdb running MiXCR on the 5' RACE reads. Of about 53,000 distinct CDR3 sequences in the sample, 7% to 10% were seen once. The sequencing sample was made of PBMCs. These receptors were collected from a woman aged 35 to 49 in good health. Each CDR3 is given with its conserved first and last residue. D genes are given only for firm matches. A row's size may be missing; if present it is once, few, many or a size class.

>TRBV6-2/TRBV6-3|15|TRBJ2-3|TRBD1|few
CAAQGALSVPDTQYF
TGTGCCGCTCAGGGGGCGCTTAGCGTCCCAGATACGCAGTATTTT
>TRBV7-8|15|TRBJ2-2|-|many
CASSGSKLNTGELFF
TGTGCCAGCAGTGGGTCGAAATTAAACACCGGGGAGCTGTTTTTT
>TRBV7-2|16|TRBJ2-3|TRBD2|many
CASSLIGGSRADTQYF
TGTGCCAGCAGCCTTATTGGCGGGAGTCGAGCAGATACGCAGTATTTT
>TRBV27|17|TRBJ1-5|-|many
CASSVGLGRGANQPQHF
TGTGCCAGCAGTGTGGGCTTGGGCCGGGGGGCCAATCAGCCCCAGCATTTT
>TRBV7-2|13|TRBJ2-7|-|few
CASSLEAAGEQYF
TGTGCCAGCAGCTTAGAGGCCGCTGGCGAGCAGTACTTC
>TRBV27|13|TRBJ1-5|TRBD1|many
CASSSHRGQPQHF
TGTGCCAGCAGTTCACACAGGGGTCAGCCCCAGCATTTT
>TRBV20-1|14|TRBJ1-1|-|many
CSAREAGVNTEAFF
TGCAGTGCTAGAGAAGCAGGGGTGAACACTGAAGCTTTCTTT
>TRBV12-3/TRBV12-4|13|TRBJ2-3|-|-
CASSFGVSDTQYF
TGTGCCAGCAGTTTTGGGGTGTCCGATACGCAGTATTTT
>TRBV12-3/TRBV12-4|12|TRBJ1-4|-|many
CASSYLGEKLFF
TGTGCCAGCAGTTATTTGGGTGAAAAACTGTTTTTT
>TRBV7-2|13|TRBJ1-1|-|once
CASNSLGKEEAFF
TGTGCCAGCAACAGCTTAGGGAAGGAGGAAGCTTTCTTT
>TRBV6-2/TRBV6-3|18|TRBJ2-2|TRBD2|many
CASSYSILAGDPTGELFF
TGTGCCAGCAGTTACTCGATATTAGCGGGAGACCCGACCGGGGAGCTGTTTTTT
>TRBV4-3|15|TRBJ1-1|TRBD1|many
CASSLLGQGGTEAFF
TGCGCCAGCAGCCTCTTAGGACAGGGAGGCACTGAAGCTTTCTTT
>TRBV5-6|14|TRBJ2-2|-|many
CASSPGGITYELFF
TGTGCCAGCAGCCCTGGGGGAATAACGTATGAGCTGTTTTTT
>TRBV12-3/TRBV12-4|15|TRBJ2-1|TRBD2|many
CASIKRGSSYNEQFF
TGTGCCAGCATAAAGCGGGGGAGCTCCTACAATGAGCAGTTCTTC
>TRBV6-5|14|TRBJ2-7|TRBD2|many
CASSYPGRPGEQYF
TGTGCCAGCAGTTACCCCGGGAGGCCCGGCGAGCAGTACTTC
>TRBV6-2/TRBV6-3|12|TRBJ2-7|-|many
CATEGEDYEQYF
TGTGCTACGGAGGGGGAGGACTACGAGCAGTACTTC
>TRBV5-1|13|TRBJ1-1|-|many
CASSLAGLTEAFF
TGCGCCAGCAGCTTGGCAGGGTTGACTGAAGCTTTCTTT
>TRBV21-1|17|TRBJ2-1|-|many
CASSPGSGPSSYNEQFF
TGTGCCAGCAGTCCCGGGAGCGGGCCCAGCTCCTACAATGAGCAGTTCTTC
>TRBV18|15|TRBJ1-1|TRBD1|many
CASSLDQGAGTEAFF
TGTGCCAGCTCACTCGACCAGGGGGCGGGTACTGAAGCTTTCTTT
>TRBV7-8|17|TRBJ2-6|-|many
CAGGHRSVGPGANVLTF
TGTGCCGGGGGCCATCGTTCGGTGGGTCCTGGGGCCAACGTCCTGACTTTC
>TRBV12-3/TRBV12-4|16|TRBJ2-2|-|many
CASSPLPVGDTGELFF
TGTGCCAGCAGTCCCCTCCCCGTAGGCGACACCGGGGAGCTGTTTTTT
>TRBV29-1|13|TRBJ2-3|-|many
CSVERSRGDTQYF
TGCAGCGTTGAAAGGTCCCGGGGGGATACGCAGTATTTT
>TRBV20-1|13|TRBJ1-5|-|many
CSARGGSNQPQHF
TGCAGTGCTAGAGGGGGTAGCAATCAGCCCCAGCATTTT
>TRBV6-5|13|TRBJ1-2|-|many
CASSSRWGMSYTF
TGTGCCAGCAGTTCCCGATGGGGGATGAGCTACACCTTC
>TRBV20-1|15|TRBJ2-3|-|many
CSAQPGLLRTDTQYF
TGCAGTGCGCAGCCGGGACTTTTACGCACAGATACGCAGTATTTT
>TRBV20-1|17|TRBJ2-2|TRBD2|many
CSAGRHAASGRGGELVF
TGCAGTGCTGGACGCCACGCGGCTAGCGGGAGGGGTGGGGAGCTGGTTTTT
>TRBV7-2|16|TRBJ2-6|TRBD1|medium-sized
CASSSPGGAGANVLTF
TGTGCCAGCAGCTCGCCAGGGGGCGCTGGGGCCAACGTCCTGACTTTC
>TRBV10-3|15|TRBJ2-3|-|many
CAIRGRDIIRDTQYF
TGTGCCATCAGGGGCCGGGACATTATCCGAGATACGCAGTATTTT
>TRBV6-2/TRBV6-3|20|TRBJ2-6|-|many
CASQKPRRGQGLSGANVLTF
TGTGCCAGCCAAAAGCCGAGACGGGGGCAGGGGCTTAGTGGGGCCAACGTCCTGACTTTC
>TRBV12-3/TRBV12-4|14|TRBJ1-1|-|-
CASIAAQWNTEAFF
TGTGCCAGCATCGCAGCACAGTGGAACACTGAAGCTTTCTTT
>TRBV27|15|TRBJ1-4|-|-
CASSLSAPRGEKLFF
TGTGCCAGCAGTTTATCAGCGCCCCGCGGTGAAAAACTGTTTTTT
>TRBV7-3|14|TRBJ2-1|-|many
CASSLGSGYNEQFF
TGTGCCAGCAGCTTAGGGTCGGGGTACAATGAGCAGTTCTTC
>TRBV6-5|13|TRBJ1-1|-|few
CASSFTYNTEAFF
TGTGCCAGCAGTTTCACATACAACACTGAAGCTTTCTTT
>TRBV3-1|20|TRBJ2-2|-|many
CASSQGTKVFRGRGTGELFF
TGTGCCAGCAGCCAAGGGACAAAGGTATTCCGGGGCCGCGGCACCGGGGAGCTGTTTTTT
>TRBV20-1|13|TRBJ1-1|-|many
CSARKTENTEAFF
TGCAGTGCTAGAAAGACGGAGAACACTGAAGCTTTCTTT
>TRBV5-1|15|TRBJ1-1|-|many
CASSLRALGTTEAFF
TGCGCCAGCAGCTTACGGGCTCTAGGCACAACTGAAGCTTTCTTT
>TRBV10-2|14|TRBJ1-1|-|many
CASLGGRVNTEAFF
TGCGCCAGCCTAGGGGGTCGAGTGAACACTGAAGCTTTCTTT
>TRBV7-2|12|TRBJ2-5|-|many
CASSLIGETQYF
TGTGCCAGCAGCTTGATCGGGGAGACCCAGTACTTC
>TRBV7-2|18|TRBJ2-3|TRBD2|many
CASSIETTSGGITDTQYF
TGTGCCAGCAGCATAGAGACAACTAGCGGGGGGATCACAGATACGCAGTATTTT
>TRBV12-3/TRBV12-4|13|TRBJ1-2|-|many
CASSAGAHYGYTF
TGTGCCAGCAGTGCAGGGGCTCACTATGGCTACACCTTC
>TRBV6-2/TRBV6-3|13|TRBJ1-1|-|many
CASSYLRQLEAFF
TGTGCCAGCAGTTACTTACGACAGCTTGAAGCTTTCTTT
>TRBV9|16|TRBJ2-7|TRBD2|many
CASSVVGLAGVGEQYF
TGTGCCAGCAGCGTAGTGGGACTAGCGGGAGTTGGCGAGCAGTACTTC
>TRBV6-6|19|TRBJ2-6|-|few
CASSSYTGHSASGANVLTF
TGTGCCAGCAGTTCCTACACGGGACACTCCGCCTCTGGGGCCAACGTCCTGACTTTC
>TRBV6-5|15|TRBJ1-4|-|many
CASSYSGGSNEKLFF
TGTGCCAGCAGTTACTCGGGGGGATCTAATGAAAAACTGTTTTTT
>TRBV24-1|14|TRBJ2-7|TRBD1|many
CATSSGTGAYEQYF
TGTGCCACCAGTTCCGGGACAGGGGCCTACGAGCAGTACTTC
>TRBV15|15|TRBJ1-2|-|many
CATSPNRESYYGYTF
TGTGCCACCAGCCCTAATAGAGAGAGCTACTATGGCTACACCTTC
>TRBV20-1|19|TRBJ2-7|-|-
CSARDERAVTYQGLYEQYF
TGCAGTGCTAGAGATGAAAGGGCAGTGACTTACCAAGGACTATACGAGCAGTACTTC
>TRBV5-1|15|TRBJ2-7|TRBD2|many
CASSLGAGDVEEQYF
TGCGCCAGCAGCTTAGGAGCGGGGGACGTTGAGGAGCAGTACTTC
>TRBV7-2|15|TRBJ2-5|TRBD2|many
CASSFSGGVQETQYF
TGTGCCAGCAGCTTTAGCGGGGGGGTTCAAGAGACCCAGTACTTC
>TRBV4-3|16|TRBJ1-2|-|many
CASSQDRAMILSGYTF
TGCGCCAGCAGCCAAGATCGGGCGATGATCTTGAGCGGCTACACCTTC
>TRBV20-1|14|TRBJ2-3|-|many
CSASEPVGTGTQYF
TGCAGTGCCTCAGAACCGGTGGGGACGGGTACGCAGTATTTT
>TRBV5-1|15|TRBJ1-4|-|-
CASSQSYGLGAKLFF
TGCGCCAGCAGCCAATCCTACGGATTGGGTGCAAAACTGTTTTTT
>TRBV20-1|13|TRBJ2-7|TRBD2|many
CSANAGGTYEQYF
TGCAGTGCCAATGCGGGGGGGACCTACGAGCAGTACTTC
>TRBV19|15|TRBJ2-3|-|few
CASLRGQYSTDTQYF
TGTGCCAGTCTTCGGGGGCAGTATAGCACAGATACGCAGTATTTT